This passage covers 14 T cell receptor beta chains from one sample sequenced in a study of blood T cell repertoires in COVID-19. TCRdb's table, derived via immunoSEQ multiplex PCR, lists solely in-frame clones and lacks some. The sample carries roughly 210,000 clones, about 87% recorded once. The sample comprised peripheral blood. These receptors originate from a man aged 70-80 years with acute or convalescent COVID-19.

The gene calls are TRBV30 and TRBJ1-1; D gene unclear. Trimming removed 5 bases from V and 6 bases from J, with 16 bases in between. This CDR3 spans 13 amino acids. Germline loops: CDR1 GTSNPN, CDR2 SVGIG (reference sequence). CDR3: CAWSRIPWAEAFF. CDR3 nucleotide sequence: TGTGCCTGGTCTAGGATTCCTTGGGCTGAAGCTTTCTTT.

The chain links TRBV7-2 to TRBJ2-3, with D hard to call. CDR1 and CDR2 (germline): SGHTA, FQGNSA. Trimming left V 2 bases short and J 1 base short, with 4 bases between. The CDR3 spans 13 residues. In nucleotides, the CDR3 is TGTGCCAGCAGCTTATATGGCACAGATACGCAGTATTTT. It is translated as CASSLYGTDTQYF.

Here the CDR3 reads CASSLEQGGYNEQFF. DNA for the CDR3: TGTGCCAGCAGTTTAGAACAGGGGGGATACAATGAGCAGTTCTTC. The rearrangement links TRBV28 to TRBJ2-1; 8 bases line up with TRBD1. The CDR3 covers 15 residues. Germline V gives CDR1 MDHEN, CDR2 SYDVKM. J lost 4 bases, V lost 2 bases, and 4 bases had no gene match.

The chain links TRBV19 to TRBJ1-2; 8 bases are shared with TRBD1. The germline gives CDR1 LNHDA, CDR2 SQIVND (reference sequence). CDR3 length: 13 residues. V lost 5 bases, J lost 4 bases, and 3 bases stayed unmatched. The CDR3 DNA reads TGTGCCAGTAGTCCCGACAGGGGCTATGGCTACACCTTC. This encodes CASSPDRGYGYTF.

The V call is TRBV4-3, the J call TRBJ1-1; perhaps TRBD1 as D (5 bases). The V end was cut by 4 bases, the J end by 4 bases, with 7 bases between. Germline CDR1 and CDR2: LGHNA and YSLEER. The CDR3 is 12 amino acids. As DNA, the CDR3 is TGCGCCAGCAGCCGAGACAGCACTGAAGCTTTCTTT. It is translated as CASSRDSTEAFF.

A single count supports this clone. The rearrangement uses TRBV18 and TRBJ2-3; D gene ambiguous. CDR1 and CDR2 from the germline V gene are KGHSH and LQKENI. CDR3 length: 13 residues. The V and J ends lost 2 bases and 5 bases respectively, with 8 bases between them. CDR3 in DNA: TGTGCCAGCTCACCAAACCAGAAAGATACGCAGTATTTT. Its translation: CASSPNQKDTQYF.

In this sample, this clone turned up once. The chain uses TRBV5-1 and TRBJ2-3; 11 nucleotides match TRBD2. Germline V gene lookup returns CDR1 SGHRS and CDR2 YFSETQ. V shed 2 bases, J shed 3 bases, and the junction held 14 bases outside the gene matches. This CDR3 region has 19 residues. The CDR3 protein is CASSFRGTSGKPGTDTQYF. The CDR3 DNA is TGCGCCAGCAGCTTTAGGGGGACTAGCGGAAAACCGGGGACAGATACGCAGTATTTT.

The CDR3 loop reads CASSYSTRDTQYF. The CDR3 nucleotides read TGTGCCAGCAGTTACTCGACCAGGGATACGCAGTATTTT. This chain links TRBV6-2 or TRBV6-3 with TRBJ2-3; D gene ambiguous. The CDR3 spans 13 residues. Germline CDR1 reads MNHEY; CDR2 reads SVGEGT. Trimming shortened V by 0 bases and J by 6 bases, and 7 bases separated the two germline ends.

The V call is TRBV10-3, the J call TRBJ2-1; 12 bases map to TRBD1. CDR3 length: 14 residues. The trim removed 8 bases at V and 6 bases at J, leaving 5 bases unmatched. The germline V gene encodes CDR1 ENHRY and CDR2 SYGVKD. CDR3 sequence: CAIQGQGAFNEQFF. The CDR3 DNA reads TGTGCCATCCAGGGACAGGGGGCTTTCAATGAGCAGTTCTTC.

The rearrangement uses TRBV25-1 and TRBJ2-5, with 8 positions matching TRBD1. Germline CDR1 is MGHDK and CDR2 is SYGVNS. Germline trimming cut 4 bases from V and 5 bases from J; bases unmatched to any gene: 9. There are 15 residues in the CDR3. CDR3 region: CASSATPGGWETQYF. The CDR3 nucleotides are TGTGCCAGCAGTGCCACACCAGGGGGCTGGGAGACCCAGTACTTC.

The V call is TRBV7-8, the J call TRBJ2-1; weak D call: TRBD2 (6 bases). Germline V CDR1 and CDR2: SGHVS, FQNEAQ. Trimming left V 5 bases short and J 0 bases short, with 26 bases between. The CDR3 loop spans 20 amino acids. The CDR3 region is CASSPSRRGPTPGSYNEQFF. The CDR3 DNA reads TGTGCCAGCAGCCCCTCGCGGAGGGGTCCCACCCCGGGCTCCTACAATGAGCAGTTCTTC.

This chain connects TRBV28 to TRBJ1-5, with D perhaps matching TRBD1 (5 bases). Germline-derived CDR1 and CDR2 are MDHEN and SYDVKM. Trimming pared 6 bases from V and 5 bases from J, leaving 11 bases between. The CDR3 has 13 residues. Here the CDR3 reads CASREGEYQPQHF. The DNA for the CDR3 is TGTGCCAGCAGGGAAGGGGAATATCAGCCCCAGCATTTT.

The chain carries TRBV3-1 (or the pseudogene TRBV3-2) and TRBJ2-2; 12 nucleotides line up with TRBD2. The junction had 2 bases not matched to a gene; V was cut back by 5 bases and J by 1 base. CDR3 length: 16 amino acids. Germline values: CDR1 LGHDT, CDR2 YNNKEL (reference sequence). The CDR3 bases are TGTGCCAGCAGCGCACTAGCGGGAGGGAACACCGGGGAGCTGTTTTTT. As protein: CASSALAGGNTGELFF.

The rearrangement joins TRBV7-2 to TRBJ2-3; no definite D call. Trimming took off 2 bases at V and 4 bases at J, with 16 bases between the two ends. Germline lookup yields CDR1 SGHTA and CDR2 FQGNSA. The CDR3 totals 16 residues. The CDR3 nucleotides are TGTGCCAGCAGCTTAAATATGATGGTAGCAGCAGATACGCAGTATTTT. This translates into CASSLNMMVAADTQYF.